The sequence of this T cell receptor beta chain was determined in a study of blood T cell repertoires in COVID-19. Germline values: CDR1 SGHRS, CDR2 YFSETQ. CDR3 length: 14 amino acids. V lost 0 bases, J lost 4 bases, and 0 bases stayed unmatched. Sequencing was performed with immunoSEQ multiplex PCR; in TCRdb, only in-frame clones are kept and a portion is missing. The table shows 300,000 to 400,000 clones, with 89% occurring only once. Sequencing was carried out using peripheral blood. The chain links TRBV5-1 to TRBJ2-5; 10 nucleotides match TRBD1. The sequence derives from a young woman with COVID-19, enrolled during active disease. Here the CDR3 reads CASSLGTGGETQYF. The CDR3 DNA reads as TGCGCCAGCAGCTTGGGGACAGGGGGAGAGACCCAGTACTTC.